The TCR beta chain under discussion was sequenced for a study of cytomegalovirus exposure and HLA in healthy donors. Study findings and constraints: Rates of TCR association differed by HLA locus in a later analysis, with DRB1 highest and HLA-C lowest.

The PCR used 60 Vbeta and 13 Jbeta primers. TCRdb's table, derived via immunoSEQ multiplex PCR, lists solely in-frame clones and lacks some. The sample has approximately 190,000 clones; roughly 73% are singletons. Notes on this clone: Its cognate antigen is unknown.

Trimming stripped 5 bases from V and 4 bases from J, with 18 bases between. Germline V CDR1 and CDR2: SQVTM, ANQGSEA. The CDR3 is 14 residues long. This receptor was obtained from a woman under 40 in good health and CMV-seropositive. This chain uses TRBV29-1 with TRBJ2-7, with TRBD2 as a possible D gene (6 bases). Sequencing was performed on PBMCs. The CDR3: CSVSPAGAGYEQYF. The CDR3 nucleotides are TGCAGCGTTAGCCCCGCCGGGGCGGGGTACGAGCAGTACTTC.